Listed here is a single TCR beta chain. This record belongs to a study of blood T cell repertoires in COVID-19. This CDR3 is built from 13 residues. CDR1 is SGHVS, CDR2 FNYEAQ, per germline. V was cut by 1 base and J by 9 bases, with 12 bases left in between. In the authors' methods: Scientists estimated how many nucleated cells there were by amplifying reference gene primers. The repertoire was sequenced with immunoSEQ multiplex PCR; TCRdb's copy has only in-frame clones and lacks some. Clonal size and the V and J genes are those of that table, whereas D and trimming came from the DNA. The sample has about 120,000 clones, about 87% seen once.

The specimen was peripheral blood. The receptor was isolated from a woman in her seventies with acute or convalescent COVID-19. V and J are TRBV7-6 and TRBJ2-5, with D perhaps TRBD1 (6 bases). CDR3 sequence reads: CASSLGSPGAQYF. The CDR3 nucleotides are TGTGCCAGCAGCTTAGGAAGCCCAGGGGCCCAGTACTTC.